This TCR beta chain was captured in a study of blood T cell repertoires in COVID-19. Overall study context: COVID-19 samples from acute and convalescent phases originated in the United States, Italy and Spain.

Germline lookup yields CDR1 SGHDN and CDR2 FVKESK. The trim removed 5 bases at V and 4 bases at J, leaving 10 bases unmatched. The CDR3 spans 16 residues. Original processing notes: It was from reference gene primer amplification that nucleated cell counts were estimated. The repertoire was sequenced with immunoSEQ multiplex PCR; TCRdb's copy has only in-frame clones and lacks some. V and J calls and clone size follow that table, whereas D and trimming were derived from the DNA. Here the sample spans more than 95,000 clones, approximately 80% being singletons. Sequencing was performed on peripheral blood. This clonotype was obtained from a man between 60 and 75 years old with acute or convalescent COVID-19. The genes are TRBV14 and TRBJ2-2, with 7 nucleotides matching TRBD1. The CDR3 is CASSSPTGSVTGELFF. The CDR3 DNA reads TGTGCCAGCAGCAGCCCGACAGGGTCAGTCACCGGGGAGCTGTTTTTT.